A selection of T cell receptor beta chains follows, all from one sample in a study of identical twins. TCRdb called the 5' RACE reads again in MiXCR, with one record for every CDR3 protein. The sample yields about 1.7 million distinct CDR3 sequences, around a third seen once. The material sequenced was cord blood. The receptors derive from a newborn girl in good health. Each CDR3 is given with its conserved first and last residue. The order of the fields is clone size, D gene, V gene, J gene, CDR3 DNA, CDR3 protein. D genes are given only for firm matches. Some rows have no size entry. The others give once, few or many, or a class for an expanded clone.

clone_size: NA; d_call: NA; v_call: TRBV5-1; j_call: TRBJ1-1; cdr3_nt: TGCGCCAGCAGCCCTCAAGGGGGGCGACTGAACACTGAAGCTTTCTTT; cdr3_aa: CASSPQGGRLNTEAFF
clone_size: NA; d_call: TRBD1; v_call: TRBV7-2; j_call: TRBJ1-1; cdr3_nt: TGTGCCAGCAGCCTCCCCAGGGGGCGAGGGACTGAAGCTTTCTTT; cdr3_aa: CASSLPRGRGTEAFF
clone_size: few; d_call: NA; v_call: TRBV20-1; j_call: TRBJ2-1; cdr3_nt: TGCAGTGCTAGACCCCTAAGTAGAGGCGATGAGCAGTTCTTC; cdr3_aa: CSARPLSRGDEQFF
clone_size: NA; d_call: NA; v_call: TRBV25-1; j_call: TRBJ2-5; cdr3_nt: TGTGCCAGCGCTTTCCGGGACTCTGGGACCCAGTACTTC; cdr3_aa: CASAFRDSGTQYF
clone_size: NA; d_call: NA; v_call: TRBV2; j_call: TRBJ1-2; cdr3_nt: TGTGCCAGCATCCTCGACCTAGACTATGGCTACACCTTC; cdr3_aa: CASILDLDYGYTF
clone_size: NA; d_call: TRBD1; v_call: TRBV12-3/TRBV12-4; j_call: TRBJ1-6; cdr3_nt: TGTGCCAGCAGTTCCCGGACAGGCCTAAATTCACCCCTCCACTTT; cdr3_aa: CASSSRTGLNSPLHF
clone_size: NA; d_call: NA; v_call: TRBV18; j_call: TRBJ2-5; cdr3_nt: TGTGCCAACTCACCACTTCAAGAGACCCAGTACTTC; cdr3_aa: CANSPLQETQYF
clone_size: NA; d_call: TRBD2; v_call: TRBV19; j_call: TRBJ2-7; cdr3_nt: TGTGCCAGTAGTCGTAGCGGGGGACGTTCCTACGAGCAGTACTTC; cdr3_aa: CASSRSGGRSYEQYF
clone_size: NA; d_call: NA; v_call: TRBV4-2; j_call: TRBJ2-7; cdr3_nt: TGTGCCAGCAGCCAAGACCGGCTAGGTTTGGGGAATGAGCAGTACTTC; cdr3_aa: CASSQDRLGLGNEQYF
clone_size: NA; d_call: TRBD2; v_call: TRBV28; j_call: TRBJ2-3; cdr3_nt: TGTGCCAGCAGAGCAGCGGGAGGGGGCACAGATACGCAGTATTTT; cdr3_aa: CASRAAGGGTDTQYF
clone_size: NA; d_call: NA; v_call: TRBV5-1; j_call: TRBJ1-1; cdr3_nt: TGCGCCAGCAGCTTGGGGCCGACTGAAGCTTTCTTT; cdr3_aa: CASSLGPTEAFF
clone_size: few; d_call: TRBD2; v_call: TRBV20-1; j_call: TRBJ2-7; cdr3_nt: TGCAGTGCTCGTGGGGCTAGCGGGGTTGTACCGTACTTC; cdr3_aa: CSARGASGVVPYF
clone_size: few; d_call: TRBD1; v_call: TRBV3-1; j_call: TRBJ2-7; cdr3_nt: TGTGCCAGCAGCCAAGGGACAGGGAACTACGAGCAGTACTTC; cdr3_aa: CASSQGTGNYEQYF
clone_size: NA; d_call: NA; v_call: TRBV27; j_call: TRBJ1-6; cdr3_nt: TGTGCCAGCAGTGTCAACAGGGTCTCACCCCTCCACTTT; cdr3_aa: CASSVNRVSPLHF
clone_size: few; d_call: NA; v_call: TRBV12-3/TRBV12-4; j_call: TRBJ1-5; cdr3_nt: TGTGCCAGCAGTTTAACGTCAGGGCAAAATCAGCCCCAGCATTTT; cdr3_aa: CASSLTSGQNQPQHF
clone_size: few; d_call: NA; v_call: TRBV20-1; j_call: TRBJ1-5; cdr3_nt: TGCAGTGCCTTCCTACAGGGAGGCGTCAGACGAGGGAATCAGCCCCAGCATTTT; cdr3_aa: CSAFLQGGVRRGNQPQHF
clone_size: NA; d_call: NA; v_call: TRBV20-1; j_call: TRBJ1-1; cdr3_nt: TGCAGTGTAGGTCGGAACCGTGAAGCTTTCTTT; cdr3_aa: CSVGRNREAFF
clone_size: NA; d_call: TRBD1; v_call: TRBV30; j_call: TRBJ2-7; cdr3_nt: TGTGCCTGGAGGACAGGGGTCTCCTACGAGCAGTACTTC; cdr3_aa: CAWRTGVSYEQYF
clone_size: few; d_call: NA; v_call: TRBV10-3; j_call: TRBJ2-3; cdr3_nt: TGTGCCATCAGTGAGTCAGGGCCAGATACGCAGTATTTT; cdr3_aa: CAISESGPDTQYF
clone_size: NA; d_call: NA; v_call: TRBV12-3/TRBV12-4; j_call: TRBJ1-5; cdr3_nt: TGTGCCAGCAGTTCCCCGGGACACCCTAGCAATCAGCCCCAGCATTTT; cdr3_aa: CASSSPGHPSNQPQHF
clone_size: few; d_call: TRBD2; v_call: TRBV6-1; j_call: TRBJ2-5; cdr3_nt: TGTGCCAGCAAAAAAGACCGAAAACTAGCGGGGGATGAGACCCAGTACTTC; cdr3_aa: CASKKDRKLAGDETQYF
clone_size: NA; d_call: TRBD2; v_call: TRBV5-1; j_call: TRBJ2-1; cdr3_nt: TGCGCCAGCAGCTTGGTGCGCCTAGCGGCCAATGAGCAGTTCTTC; cdr3_aa: CASSLVRLAANEQFF
clone_size: NA; d_call: NA; v_call: TRBV11-2; j_call: TRBJ2-5; cdr3_nt: TGTGCCAGCAGCTTAGAGGGAGGAGGCCAAGAGACCCAGTACTTC; cdr3_aa: CASSLEGGGQETQYF
clone_size: NA; d_call: TRBD2; v_call: TRBV7-9; j_call: TRBJ2-1; cdr3_nt: TGTGCCAGCAGCTCCGGGACTAGCGGGATCTACTCCTACAATGAGCAGTTCTTC; cdr3_aa: CASSSGTSGIYSYNEQFF
clone_size: NA; d_call: NA; v_call: TRBV12-3/TRBV12-4; j_call: TRBJ2-2; cdr3_nt: TGTGCCAGCAGGACCGTTACGGCGAACACCGGGGAGCTGTTTTTT; cdr3_aa: CASRTVTANTGELFF
clone_size: NA; d_call: NA; v_call: TRBV12-3/TRBV12-4; j_call: TRBJ2-5; cdr3_nt: TGTGCCAGCAGTCCCCATCCTAGCGAGTCCTACAATGAGCAGTACTTC; cdr3_aa: CASSPHPSESYNEQYF
clone_size: NA; d_call: TRBD2; v_call: TRBV20-1; j_call: TRBJ2-3; cdr3_nt: TGCAGTGCTAGAGACTTCCGACTGAGTAGCGGGGGGGGCACAGATACGCAGTATTTT; cdr3_aa: CSARDFRLSSGGGTDTQYF
clone_size: NA; d_call: NA; v_call: TRBV4-2; j_call: TRBJ1-1; cdr3_nt: TGTGCCAGCAGACGACATCTGAACACTGAAGCTTTCTTT; cdr3_aa: CASRRHLNTEAFF
clone_size: many; d_call: NA; v_call: TRBV20-1; j_call: TRBJ2-7; cdr3_nt: TGCAGTGCTGACCGACTGGAACTGACCTACGAGCAGTACTTC; cdr3_aa: CSADRLELTYEQYF
clone_size: NA; d_call: NA; v_call: TRBV6-1; j_call: TRBJ1-5; cdr3_nt: TGTGCCAGCAGTGAAGGAACGCCCCAGCATTTT; cdr3_aa: CASSEGTPQHF
clone_size: few; d_call: TRBD2; v_call: TRBV27; j_call: TRBJ2-1; cdr3_nt: TGTGCCAGCAAGTTTTCCCGTCCGGGAGGCCGCTCCTACAATGAGCAGTTCTTC; cdr3_aa: CASKFSRPGGRSYNEQFF
clone_size: NA; d_call: TRBD1; v_call: TRBV20-1; j_call: TRBJ1-5; cdr3_nt: TGCAGTGCTAGGTCGGGGACAGATCAGCCCCAGCATTTT; cdr3_aa: CSARSGTDQPQHF
clone_size: NA; d_call: NA; v_call: TRBV15; j_call: TRBJ1-4; cdr3_nt: TGTGCCACCAGCAGAGAAAGGGGTGGGGAAAAACTGTTTTTT; cdr3_aa: CATSRERGGEKLFF
clone_size: NA; d_call: TRBD2; v_call: TRBV3-1; j_call: TRBJ2-7; cdr3_nt: TGTGCCAGCAGTCGCTACCTAGCGGGGTACAATGAGCAGTACTTC; cdr3_aa: CASSRYLAGYNEQYF
clone_size: NA; d_call: NA; v_call: TRBV3-1; j_call: TRBJ2-3; cdr3_nt: TGTGCCAGCAACCAACCCAGTACCACAGATACGCAGTATTTT; cdr3_aa: CASNQPSTTDTQYF
clone_size: NA; d_call: NA; v_call: TRBV20-1; j_call: TRBJ2-7; cdr3_nt: TGCAGTGCTAGTTGGGGTAATAGAATCGCCTACGAGCAGTACTTC; cdr3_aa: CSASWGNRIAYEQYF
clone_size: NA; d_call: TRBD2; v_call: TRBV24-1; j_call: TRBJ2-5; cdr3_nt: TGTGCCACCAGTGATTCAGGACTAGCGGGAGGAGAGACCCAGTACTTC; cdr3_aa: CATSDSGLAGGETQYF
clone_size: NA; d_call: TRBD1; v_call: TRBV28; j_call: TRBJ1-3; cdr3_nt: TGTGCCAGCCGCAGAACCGGGACAGGGGGAAACACCATATATTTT; cdr3_aa: CASRRTGTGGNTIYF
clone_size: NA; d_call: NA; v_call: TRBV24-1; j_call: TRBJ2-2; cdr3_nt: TGTGCCACCAGTGACCACTCTCCCAACGGGGAGCTGTTTTTT; cdr3_aa: CATSDHSPNGELFF
clone_size: many; d_call: TRBD2; v_call: TRBV20-1; j_call: TRBJ2-7; cdr3_nt: TGCAGTGCGACCGGGACTAGCGGGAGCTACGAGCAGTACTTC; cdr3_aa: CSATGTSGSYEQYF
clone_size: NA; d_call: NA; v_call: TRBV9; j_call: TRBJ2-7; cdr3_nt: TGTGCCAGCAGCGTATCCGGGACCTTGGACGAGCAGTACTTC; cdr3_aa: CASSVSGTLDEQYF
clone_size: NA; d_call: NA; v_call: TRBV7-2; j_call: TRBJ1-6; cdr3_nt: TGTGCCAGCAGCTTAGCGATCGGCGGATCCTATAATTCACCCCTCCACTTT; cdr3_aa: CASSLAIGGSYNSPLHF
clone_size: few; d_call: NA; v_call: TRBV29-1; j_call: TRBJ2-3; cdr3_nt: TGCAGCGGACTGCCGGGGACAGATACGCAGTATTTT; cdr3_aa: CSGLPGTDTQYF
clone_size: NA; d_call: TRBD1; v_call: TRBV20-1; j_call: TRBJ2-7; cdr3_nt: TGCGGACTGACAGGGGGCTACGAGCAGTACTTC; cdr3_aa: CGLTGGYEQYF
clone_size: NA; d_call: TRBD1; v_call: TRBV20-1; j_call: TRBJ1-5; cdr3_nt: TGCAGTGCTAGAGTGGGACAGGGTGACAGCCAGCCCCAGCATTTT; cdr3_aa: CSARVGQGDSQPQHF
clone_size: NA; d_call: TRBD2; v_call: TRBV11-2; j_call: TRBJ2-7; cdr3_nt: TGTGCCAGCAGCCCCAGCGGGGCAGCCTACAATGAGCAGTACTTC; cdr3_aa: CASSPSGAAYNEQYF
clone_size: NA; d_call: NA; v_call: TRBV11-1; j_call: TRBJ1-3; cdr3_nt: TGTGCCAGCAGCTTCACGACAGGCGGAAACACCATATATTTT; cdr3_aa: CASSFTTGGNTIYF
clone_size: NA; d_call: TRBD2; v_call: TRBV5-4; j_call: TRBJ2-1; cdr3_nt: TGTGCCAGCAAAACCTTAGCGGGGGACAATGAGCAGTTCTTC; cdr3_aa: CASKTLAGDNEQFF
clone_size: NA; d_call: TRBD2; v_call: TRBV20-1; j_call: TRBJ2-2; cdr3_nt: TGCAGTGCTAGGGGACTAGCGGAGAACACCGGGGAGCTGTTTTTT; cdr3_aa: CSARGLAENTGELFF
clone_size: NA; d_call: TRBD2; v_call: TRBV11-2; j_call: TRBJ2-3; cdr3_nt: TGTGCCAGCAGCTTAGTAGCGGGGCCTAGCACAGATACGCAGTATTTT; cdr3_aa: CASSLVAGPSTDTQYF
clone_size: NA; d_call: NA; v_call: TRBV19; j_call: TRBJ2-7; cdr3_nt: TGTGCCAGTGGTACCAGGACAAGGTCGGATGAGCAGTACTTC; cdr3_aa: CASGTRTRSDEQYF
clone_size: NA; d_call: TRBD2; v_call: TRBV27; j_call: TRBJ2-7; cdr3_nt: TGTGCCAGCACGCGAGCGGGGGGCGAGCAGTACTTC; cdr3_aa: CASTRAGGEQYF
clone_size: NA; d_call: TRBD2; v_call: TRBV3-1; j_call: TRBJ2-3; cdr3_nt: TGTGCCAGCAGCCAATTTACTAGCGGAGATACGCAGTATTTT; cdr3_aa: CASSQFTSGDTQYF
clone_size: NA; d_call: NA; v_call: TRBV10-1; j_call: TRBJ2-2; cdr3_nt: TGCGCCAGCAGTGAGTCTACCACCGGGGAGCTGTTTTTT; cdr3_aa: CASSESTTGELFF